This TCR beta chain was identified in a study of blood T cell repertoires in COVID-19. For the study at large: Collection of acute and convalescent COVID-19 samples took place in the United States, Italy and Spain. From T cells, B-cell-depleted T cells, or PBMCs came the material, which was cDNA or gDNA.

This CDR3 is 16 amino acids long. CDR1 MNHEY and CDR2 SVGEGT come from the germline V gene. V dropped 0 bases and J dropped 2; count of bases not matched to a gene: 6. Original handling: Quantification of nucleated cells was approximated via reference gene primer amplification. Some clones are missing from TCRdb's copy, which holds only in-frame ones; the method was immunoSEQ multiplex PCR. V and J calls and clone size are given by that table; D and trimming were obtained from the DNA. Of about 210,000 clones in the sample, roughly 84% are singletons; the top ten hold roughly a tenth. The rearrangement joins TRBV6-2 or TRBV6-3 to TRBJ2-7, with 8 bases that match TRBD2. The sequence came from a man aged 50 or older with active or convalescent COVID-19. Sequencing was done on a sample of peripheral blood. The CDR3 loop is CASSYSTAGGTYEQYF. As DNA, the CDR3 is TGTGCCAGCAGTTACTCGACGGCGGGAGGAACCTACGAGCAGTACTTC.